Listed below are T cell receptor beta chains from one sample, sequenced in a study of beta chain features in type 1 diabetes. TCRdb's table, derived via immunoSEQ multiplex PCR, lists solely in-frame clones and lacks some. The sample includes 130,000 to 150,000 clones, roughly a tenth of them seen just once. The sequenced sample consisted of naive CD4+ T cells from blood. These receptor sequences come from a man younger than 35 in good health. The CDR3 runs from the conserved cysteine through the conserved F or W. Each record gives: J gene, D gene, V gene, clone size, CDR3 length, CDR3 DNA, CDR3 protein. The D gene is left open where the match is weak. Expanded clones get a size class; other rows say once, few or many, or leave the size out.

j_gene: TRBJ2-7
d_gene: -
v_gene: TRBV18
abundance: many
len: 13
CDR3nt: TGTGCCAGCCTCTCACAGGAGAACTACGAGCAGTACTTC
CDR3aa: CASLSQENYEQYF

j_gene: TRBJ2-7
d_gene: TRBD1
v_gene: TRBV18
abundance: few
len: 14
CDR3nt: TGTGCCAGCTCTCCGGGGCAGGGGGCGCGCGAGCAGTACTTC
CDR3aa: CASSPGQGAREQYF

j_gene: TRBJ1-5
d_gene: TRBD1
v_gene: TRBV30
abundance: many
len: 13
CDR3nt: TGTGCCTGGGGGACAGCAGATAATCAGCCCCAGCATTTT
CDR3aa: CAWGTADNQPQHF

j_gene: TRBJ2-7
d_gene: -
v_gene: TRBV19
abundance: few
len: 14
CDR3nt: TGTGCCAGTAGTATTCAGGGGCGCTCCTACGAGCAGTACTTC
CDR3aa: CASSIQGRSYEQYF

j_gene: TRBJ1-5
d_gene: -
v_gene: TRBV18
abundance: -
len: 16
CDR3nt: TGTGCCAGCTCACTAGGATTAGCCAGAAGCAATCAGCCCCAGCATTTT
CDR3aa: CASSLGLARSNQPQHF

j_gene: TRBJ2-7
d_gene: -
v_gene: TRBV29-1
abundance: many
len: 13
CDR3nt: TGCAGCGTTGCGGCCAGGAACTCCTACGAGCAGTACTTC
CDR3aa: CSVAARNSYEQYF

j_gene: TRBJ2-4
d_gene: -
v_gene: TRBV28
abundance: -
len: 14
CDR3nt: TGTGCCAGCAGTTTAATAGGGGGGGCCGGCATTCAGTACTTC
CDR3aa: CASSLIGGAGIQYF

j_gene: TRBJ1-2
d_gene: -
v_gene: TRBV19
abundance: few
len: 15
CDR3nt: TGTGCCAGTAGTCCCGGGACAAATTCCCGATATGGCTACACCTTC
CDR3aa: CASSPGTNSRYGYTF

j_gene: TRBJ2-2
d_gene: -
v_gene: TRBV9
abundance: few
len: 13
CDR3nt: TGTGCCAGCAGCGTAATACAGACCGGGGAGCTGTTTTTT
CDR3aa: CASSVIQTGELFF

j_gene: TRBJ1-4
d_gene: TRBD1
v_gene: TRBV7-9
abundance: few
len: 19
CDR3nt: TGTGCCAGCAGTCCCACCGGGACAGGGTTCGAAGCAACTAATGAAAAACTGTTTTTT
CDR3aa: CASSPTGTGFEATNEKLFF

j_gene: TRBJ1-5
d_gene: TRBD1
v_gene: TRBV28
abundance: -
len: 16
CDR3nt: TGTGCCAGCAGTAACCCGACAGGGGTGGTTAGTCAGCCCCAGCATTTT
CDR3aa: CASSNPTGVVSQPQHF

j_gene: TRBJ2-5
d_gene: TRBD1
v_gene: TRBV7-2
abundance: few
len: 14
CDR3nt: TGTGCCAGCAGCACCACAGGGGTTTCGGAGACCCAGTACTTC
CDR3aa: CASSTTGVSETQYF